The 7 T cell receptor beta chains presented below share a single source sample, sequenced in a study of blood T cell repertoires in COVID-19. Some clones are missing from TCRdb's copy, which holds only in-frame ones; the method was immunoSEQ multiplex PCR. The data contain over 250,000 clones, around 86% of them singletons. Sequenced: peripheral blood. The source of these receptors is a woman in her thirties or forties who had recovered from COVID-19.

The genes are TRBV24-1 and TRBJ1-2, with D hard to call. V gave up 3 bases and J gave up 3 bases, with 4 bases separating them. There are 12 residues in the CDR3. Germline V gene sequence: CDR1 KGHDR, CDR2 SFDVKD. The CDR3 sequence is CATSDQDYGYTF. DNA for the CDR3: TGTGCCACCAGTGATCAGGACTATGGCTACACCTTC.

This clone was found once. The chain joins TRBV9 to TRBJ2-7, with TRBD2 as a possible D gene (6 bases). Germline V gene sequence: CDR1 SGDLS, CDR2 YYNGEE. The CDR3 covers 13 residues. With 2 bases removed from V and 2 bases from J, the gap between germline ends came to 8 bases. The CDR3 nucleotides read TGTGCCAGCAGCGTGGGACTGGCCTACGAGCAGTACTTC. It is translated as CASSVGLAYEQYF.

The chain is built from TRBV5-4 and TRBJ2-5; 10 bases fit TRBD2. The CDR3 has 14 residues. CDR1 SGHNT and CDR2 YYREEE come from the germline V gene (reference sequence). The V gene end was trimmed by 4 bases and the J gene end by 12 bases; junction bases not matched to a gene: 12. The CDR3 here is CASSLSGLASREYF. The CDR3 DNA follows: TGTGCCAGCAGCCTGTCGGGACTAGCGAGTCGTGAGTACTTC.

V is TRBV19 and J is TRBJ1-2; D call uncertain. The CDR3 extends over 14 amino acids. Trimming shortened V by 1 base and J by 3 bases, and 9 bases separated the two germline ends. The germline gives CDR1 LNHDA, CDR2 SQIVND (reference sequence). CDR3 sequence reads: CASSIVGGDYGYTF. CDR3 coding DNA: TGTGCCAGTAGTATAGTTGGCGGAGACTATGGCTACACCTTC.

The CDR3 loop is CASSLSWGRLNEKLFF. CDR3 DNA sequence: TGTGCCAGCAGCTTGAGCTGGGGCCGGCTCAATGAAAAACTGTTTTTT. The chain is built from TRBV5-6 and TRBJ1-4, with D possibly TRBD1 on 5 matching bases. V lost 1 base and J 5 bases, leaving 15 bases between the germline ends. The germline V gene encodes CDR1 SGHDT and CDR2 YYEEEE. This CDR3 region has 16 residues.

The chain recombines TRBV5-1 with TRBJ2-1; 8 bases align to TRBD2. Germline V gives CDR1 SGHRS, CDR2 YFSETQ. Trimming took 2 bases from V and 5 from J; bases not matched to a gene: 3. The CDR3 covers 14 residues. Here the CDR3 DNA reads TGCGCCAGCAGCTTAGCGGGGGATAACAATGAGCAGTTCTTC. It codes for CASSLAGDNNEQFF.

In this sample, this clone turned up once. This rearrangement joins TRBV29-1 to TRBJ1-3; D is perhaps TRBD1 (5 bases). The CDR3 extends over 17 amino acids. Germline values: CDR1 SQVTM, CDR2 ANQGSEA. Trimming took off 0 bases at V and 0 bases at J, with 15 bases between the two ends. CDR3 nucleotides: TGCAGCGTTGAAGATTGGAGCAGGGTCCCCTCTGGAAACACCATATATTTT. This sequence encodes CSVEDWSRVPSGNTIYF. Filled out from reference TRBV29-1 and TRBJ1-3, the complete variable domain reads SAVISQKPSRDICQRGTSLTIQCQVDSQVTMMFWYRQQPGQSLTLIATANQGSEATYESGFVIDKFPISRPNLTFSTLTVSNMSPEDSSIYLCSVEDWSRVPSGNTIYFGEGSWLTVV.